This T cell receptor (beta chain) was captured by sequencing in a study of CXCR3-negative and CXCR3-positive naive CD8 T cells. This CDR3 contains 16 residues. The V gene's germline CDR1 is SEHNR and CDR2 FQNEAQ (reference sequence). Preparation of TRB cDNA libraries relied on 5' RACE carrying UMI labels. TCRdb re-called the 5' RACE reads, yielding one record per CDR3 amino acid sequence without DNA. The sample holds roughly 110,000 distinct CDR3 sequences. CD45RO-CCR7+CD27+CD95- expression identified naive CD8+ T cells. A note on this clonotype: The antigen is not known.

Regarding the study as a whole: CXCR3 levels fell partly with cryopreservation; most assays relied on fresh PBMCs. Both of the naive subsets showed about the same high diversity, but memory CD8+ cells had much less. CXCR3-positive naive cells had TRB CDR3s that were more hydrophobic than CXCR3-negative naive cells had. The study found that naive CXCR3-negative and CXCR3-positive cells shared TRBV-TRBJ usage, while memory cells differed.

This clonotype was obtained from a human donor in good health. Some clones in this sample may be carry-over from other donors' samples. The V gene is TRBV7-9, the J gene TRBJ2-1; the D call of TRBD2 rests on TCRdb alone, since no DNA is present to check it. The sample was naive CXCR3+ CD8+ T cells from blood. Subset defined: CD45RO-CCR7+CD27+CD95- naive CD8+ T cells expressing CXCR3 (TNR3+). CDR3 residues: CASSPEGTSANNEQFF.